Sequencing of this T cell receptor (beta chain) was carried out in a study of OX40 agonist ivuxolimab in advanced cancers. Study-wide findings and caveats: Part of the nonresponder group also had normalized T-cell clonal expansion that was low. CD4+ and CD8+ blood T cells expanded clonally by week 6 at 0.1 to 3.0 mg/kg.

Sequencing used immunoSEQ multiplex PCR; TCRdb keeps in-frame clones, though not all of them. The table includes tens of thousands of clones, 75% to 90% detected once. The V end was cut by 0 bases, the J end by 3 bases, with 11 bases between. CDR1 and CDR2 (germline): MNHEY, SVGAGI. This CDR3 is 15 amino acids long. About this clone: Its antigen is not known.

The chain joins TRBV6-5 to TRBJ1-1, with D possibly matching TRBD1 (5 bases). Sequenced material: CD4+ or CD8+ T cells sorted from blood, taken in a trial of the OX40 agonist ivuxolimab. The receptor was derived from an adult with an advanced solid tumor such as melanoma, head and neck, liver or kidney cancer. In DNA form, the CDR3 reads TGTGCCAGCAGTTACTCGTGGGGGATTCACACTGAAGCTTTCTTT. It is translated as CASSYSWGIHTEAFF.